The present T cell receptor (beta chain) was sequenced within a study of lymphopenia after photon versus proton radiotherapy. Trimming cost V 4 bases and J 0 bases, with 15 bases left between them. Per germline, CDR1 MDHEN and CDR2 SYDVKM. The CDR3 loop spans 16 amino acids. Clones were sequenced by immunoSEQ multiplex PCR, and TCRdb holds only the in-frame ones, with some missing. The data hold some 41,000 clones, with about 86% observed a single time. Notes on the study in general: Proton therapy kept repertoires fairly stable, unlike photons, which gained effector/memory cells. Oligoclonal CD8+ Temra expansion after nadir drove photon patients' diversity drop.

This clone is a singleton in its sample. Its target is not known. The sample carries other DNA sequences with the same CDR3. This receptor was obtained from a woman in her 70s with pancreatic cancer. Some clones in this sample may be carry-over from other donors' samples. Specimen: peripheral blood, collected from a patient treated with proton-based radiotherapy. V and J are TRBV28 and TRBJ1-1; D gene unclear. The CDR3 protein is CASSSTPDLLNTEAFF. In nucleotides, the CDR3 is TGTGCCAGCAGTTCCACCCCGGACCTATTGAACACTGAAGCTTTCTTT.